The 15 T cell receptor beta chains presented below share a single source sample, sequenced in a study of T cells in Graves' hyperthyroidism and ophthalmopathy. Template material for amplifying TCR beta CDR3 regions consisted of RNA transcripts. A set of HTBI primers served as the primers for a first-round RT-PCR of the TCR CDR3. TCRdb used MiXCR to reprocess the multiplex PCR reads, holding one entry per CDR3 protein. The sample contains about 360,000 distinct CDR3 sequences, approximately 19% of which appear only once. The specimen was blood. The receptors were gathered from a woman aged 18-29 years with Graves' hyperthyroidism.

This clonotype was detected many times. The chain joins TRBV7-3 to TRBJ1-1; perhaps TRBD1 as D (5 bases). Germline V CDR1 and CDR2: SGHTA, FQGTGA. The CDR3 loop spans 15 amino acids. Trimming took 5 bases from V and 3 from J, leaving 16 bases between them. CDR3 sequence reads: CASSPGTLGDTEAFF. In DNA, the CDR3 is TGTGCCAGCAGCCCCGGGACCTTAGGGGACACTGAAGCTTTCTTT.

This clonotype was counted at least ten times. The rearrangement uses TRBV25-1 and TRBJ1-1; D might be TRBD1 (6 bases). The CDR3 is 13 amino acids. Germline V gene sequence: CDR1 MGHDK, CDR2 SYGVNS. Between the trimmed V and J ends, which lost 2 bases and 11 bases, there was a span of 15 bases. CDR3 protein: CASSEPSGAEAFF. The CDR3 coding sequence is TGTGCCAGCAGTGAACCGTCAGGGGCAGAGGCTTTCTTT.

This clonotype was seen ten or more times. The chain has TRBV4-1 and TRBJ1-2, with TRBD1 matching over 8 bases. Losses at the gene ends were 0 bases for V and 7 bases for J; bases not matched to a gene: 10. CDR3 length: 16 amino acids. CDR1 is MGHRA and CDR2 is YSYEKL in the germline V gene. CDR3 coding DNA: TGCGCCAGCAGCCAAGATCCTCAGGGGGCAGGTGGTGGCTACACCTTC. This gives the protein CASSQDPQGAGGGYTF.

This clonotype was seen many times. The chain is built from TRBV12-3 or TRBV12-4 and TRBJ2-7; maybe TRBD2 (5 bases). Trimming stripped 4 bases from V and 6 bases from J, with 16 bases between. CDR3 length equals 14 residues. CDR3 DNA: TGTGCCAGCAGTTCTCCCGGACTTTCACTCGAGCAGTACTTC. Encoded protein: CASSSPGLSLEQYF.

This clonotype appeared many times. The CDR3 spells CASSSLQGAQPQHF. The DNA for the CDR3 is TGTGCCAGCAGTTCCTTACAGGGGGCCCAGCCCCAGCATTTT. This chain links TRBV27 with TRBJ1-5, with TRBD1 matching 9 bases. CDR3 length: 14 residues. The V gene's germline CDR1 is MNHEY and CDR2 SMNVEV (reference sequence). V shed 4 bases and J 7 bases; nucleotides not matched to a gene: 5.

This clonotype occurred many times. The chain is built from TRBV6-1 and TRBJ1-1; 8 bases match TRBD1. The CDR3 length is 12 residues. J gave up 8 bases and V 7 bases, and 6 bases lay outside the gene matches. Germline lookup yields CDR1 MNHNS and CDR2 SASEGT. CDR3 bases: TGTGCCAGCAAACGACAGGGGAGGGAAGCTTTCTTT. It yields the protein CASKRQGREAFF.

This clonotype was counted at least ten times. A read error may produce the germline difference seen at one junction end. This chain connects TRBV12-3 or TRBV12-4 to TRBJ2-6, with D perhaps TRBD1 (6 bases). This CDR3 has 16 amino acids. For the CDR3, the DNA is TGTGCCAACAGTGAATTTCAGGGGTCTGGGGCCAACGTCCTGACTTTC. Protein sequence: CANSEFQGSGANVLTF.

This clonotype was detected ten times or more. This chain joins TRBV20-1 and TRBJ2-2; 10 positions agree with TRBD2. The CDR3 has 18 residues. V lost 0 bases and J lost 0; bases outside the gene matches: 7. Looked up from germline, CDR1 is DFQATT and CDR2 is SNEGSKA (reference sequence). CDR3 DNA: TGCAGTGCTAGAGATGTAGGACTAGCGGAAACGAACACCGGGGAGCTGTTTTTT. Its translation: CSARDVGLAETNTGELFF.

This clonotype was found a few times. The chain links TRBV4-2 to TRBJ2-2; 9 bases are a match to TRBD2. V shed 1 base and J 2 bases; nucleotides not matched to a gene: 11. The CDR3 length is 19 residues. Looked up from germline, CDR1 is LGHNA and CDR2 is YNFKEQ. In nucleotides, the CDR3 is TGTGCCAGCAGCCAAGGAAGCGGGGGGCGTAATCTTAACACCGGGGAGCTGTTTTTT. It codes for CASSQGSGGRNLNTGELFF.

This clonotype was detected many times. V usage is TRBV12-3 or TRBV12-4 and J usage is TRBJ2-7; unclear D gene. V was shortened by 3 bases and J by 4 bases, with 22 bases between the two germline ends. The CDR3 totals 17 residues. The CDR3 reads CASSFTRRVLLGYEQYF. In DNA form, the CDR3 reads TGTGCCAGCAGTTTTACAAGACGGGTCCTCCTTGGTTACGAGCAGTACTTC.

The table lists this clonotype with many counts. The chain recombines TRBV7-9 with TRBJ1-1; D is unclear. The germline V and J ends were trimmed by 3 bases and 5 bases, with 13 bases remaining between them. CDR1 is SEHNR, CDR2 FQNEAQ, per germline (reference sequence). CDR3 length equals 14 residues. CDR3 DNA sequence: TGTGCCAGCAGCTTCTGGGATTGGGGTACTGAAGCTTTCTTT. Its translation is CASSFWDWGTEAFF. The full variable domain, completed using reference TRBV7-9 and TRBJ1-1, is DTGVSQNPRHKITKRGQNVTFRCDPISEHNRLYWYRQTLGQGPEFLTYFQNEAQLEKSRLLSDRFSAERPKGSFSTLEIQRTEQGDSAMYLCASSFWDWGTEAFFGQGTRLTVV.

This clonotype showed up many times. The CDR3 nucleotides read TGTGCCAGCAGATTAGGGACAGCAGCTAACTATGGCTACACCTTC. Protein product: CASRLGTAANYGYTF. The chain joins TRBV28 to TRBJ1-2; 7 bases agree with TRBD1. Per germline, CDR1 MDHEN and CDR2 SYDVKM. This CDR3 has 15 amino acids. After removal of 6 bases from V and 0 bases from J, the junction contained 7 bases not matched to a gene.

At least ten counts were recorded for this clonotype. V gene TRBV12-3 or TRBV12-4 combines with J gene TRBJ2-5; 10 bases agree with TRBD2. The CDR3 is 16 amino acids. J lost 4 bases, V lost 4 bases, and 9 bases had no gene match. CDR3 protein: CASSSSERGGRETQYF. The CDR3 DNA is TGTGCCAGCAGTTCCTCCGAGCGGGGGGGCCGAGAGACCCAGTACTTC.

Comment on this clonotype: A much larger clone lies a single base off, so this may be a read error. V and J are TRBV6-5 and TRBJ2-2; the D call may be TRBD1 or TRBD2 (5 bases each). The length of the CDR3 is 15 residues. Germline V gives CDR1 MNHEY, CDR2 SVGAGI. The CDR3 sequence: CASSSGLRGTGELCF. CDR3 coding DNA: TGTGCCAGCAGTTCCGGGCTCCGTGGGACCGGGGAGCTGTGTTTT.

This clonotype has ten or more counts. V gene TRBV20-1 combines with J gene TRBJ2-5, with 11 bases aligning to TRBD1. The CDR3 contains 15 residues. V trimming: 3 bases; J trimming: 5 bases; junction bases outside the gene matches: 8. CDR1 and CDR2 from the germline V gene are DFQATT and SNEGSKA (reference sequence). The DNA for the CDR3 is TGCAGTGCTAGGGACAGGGGGCAAGGGTGGGAGACCCAGTACTTC. Translated: CSARDRGQGWETQYF.